This T cell receptor (beta chain) was retrieved from a study of shared clonotypes between healthy human individuals. Study-wide results and limits: Sampling covered blood only; tissue repertoires likely differ. Clonotype sharing levels among donors were expected to vary with sequencing depth.

About this clone: Its specificity is unknown.

As handled by the study authors: Because ImmunoSEQ provided only junction sequences with no quality scores, the filtering differed. The table came from immunoSEQ multiplex PCR; TCRdb's copy has only in-frame clones and leaves some out. V and J calls and clone size come straight from that table; D and trimming were deduced from the DNA. The sample has about 610,000 clones; less than 98% are singletons. Germline V CDR1 and CDR2: SGHRS, YFSETQ. V shed 4 bases and J shed 5 bases, with 18 bases lying between them. The CDR3 totals 15 residues. This rearrangement joins TRBV5-1 to TRBJ1-1, with D possibly TRBD1 on 5 matching bases. The source is a woman in her 30s in good health. The sequenced sample was naive CD4+ T cells sorted from blood. This sample's subset: CD45RA+ positively selected. The CDR3 is CASSGTGTQGTEAFF. CDR3 coding DNA: TGCGCCAGCAGCGGTACCGGGACCCAGGGAACTGAAGCTTTCTTT. The full variable domain, its missing parts supplied by reference TRBV5-1 and TRBJ1-1, is KAGVTQTPRYLIKTRGQQVTLSCSPISGHRSVSWYQQTPGQGLQFLFEYFSETQRNKGNFPGRFSGRQFSNSRSEMNVSTLELGDSALYLCASSGTGTQGTEAFFGQGTRLTVV.